These T cell receptor beta chains were read from a single sample in a study of cytomegalovirus exposure and HLA in healthy donors. The assay was immunoSEQ multiplex PCR, and TCRdb's table has in-frame clones only and misses some. The sample lists about 50,000 clones; more than 60% were seen once. The sample was PBMCs. The receptors stem from a middle-aged woman in good health and CMV-seropositive. CDR3s include the opening cysteine and the closing phenylalanine or tryptophan. A D gene is named only where the DNA matches it firmly. Expanded clones are given a class, and other clones once, few, many or no size at all.

clone size	J gene	V gene	D gene	CDR3 protein	CDR3 DNA
-	TRBJ2-2	TRBV4-1	-	CASSSTGGELFF	TGCGCCAGCAGCTCCACAGGCGGGGAGCTGTTTTTT
-	TRBJ2-7	TRBV6-1	-	CASSEGGAPYEQYF	TGTGCCAGCAGTGAAGGCGGGGCTCCCTACGAGCAGTACTTC
-	TRBJ2-2	TRBV5-1	TRBD2	CASSVSGLAAGELFF	TGCGCCAGCAGCGTCTCGGGACTAGCGGCCGGGGAGCTGTTTTTT
-	TRBJ2-7	TRBV7-2	TRBD2	CASSLAGSGAPYEQYF	TGTGCCAGCAGCTTAGCGGGTAGCGGGGCACCCTACGAGCAGTACTTC
-	TRBJ1-6	TRBV5-4	TRBD1	CASSLAGTDNSPLHF	TGTGCCAGCAGCTTGGCAGGGACAGATAATTCACCCCTCCACTTT
-	TRBJ1-5	TRBV30	TRBD1	CAWSPVGTGGKQPQHF	TGTGCCTGGTCCCCGGTGGGGACAGGGGGCAAGCAGCCCCAGCATTTT
-	TRBJ2-1	TRBV10-3	-	CATSGGSYNEQFF	TGTGCCACCTCCGGGGGCTCCTACAATGAGCAGTTCTTC
-	TRBJ1-6	TRBV2	-	CASSPDSLDSPLHF	TGTGCCAGCAGTCCGGACAGCTTAGATTCACCCCTCCACTTT
-	TRBJ2-3	TRBV28	TRBD2	CASSPTLAGGRDTQYF	TGTGCCAGCAGTCCCACCCTAGCGGGGGGTCGCGATACGCAGTATTTT
-	TRBJ1-2	TRBV4-3	TRBD1	CASSQERGLENTF	TGCGCCAGCAGCCAAGAAAGGGGGCTAGAGAACACCTTC
-	TRBJ2-2	TRBV5-1	-	CASSSGRTGELFF	TGCGCCAGCAGCAGCGGACGTACCGGGGAGCTGTTTTTT
-	TRBJ1-5	TRBV6-6	TRBD1	CASRSSGGSNQPQHF	TGTGCCAGCAGGTCATCAGGGGGGAGCAATCAGCCCCAGCATTTT
-	TRBJ1-1	TRBV6-1	-	CASSGRVNTEAFF	TGTGCCAGCAGTGGACGGGTGAACACTGAAGCTTTCTTT
-	TRBJ1-2	TRBV7-2	-	CASSLGLARPYTF	TGTGCCAGCAGCTTAGGGCTCGCCAGGCCCTACACCTTC
-	TRBJ2-5	TRBV21-1	-	CASTSSGGQETQYF	TGTGCCAGCACTTCGTCGGGGGGCCAAGAGACCCAGTACTTC
once	TRBJ1-2	TRBV5-6	-	CASSSGGGYTF	TGTGCCAGCAGCTCTGGCGGAGGCTACACCTTC
-	TRBJ2-1	TRBV4-2	TRBD2	CASSHDGGAYNEQFF	TGTGCCAGCAGCCACGACGGGGGGGCCTACAATGAGCAGTTCTTC
-	TRBJ1-5	TRBV2	TRBD1	CASSEGDRRNQPQHF	TGTGCCAGCAGTGAGGGGGACAGGCGTAATCAGCCCCAGCATTTT
-	TRBJ2-3	TRBV27	-	CASSLAKGTQYF	TGTGCCAGCAGTCTTGCCAAGGGGACGCAGTATTTT
-	TRBJ2-3	TRBV11-2	-	CASSLRGGETDTQYF	TGTGCCAGCAGCTTAAGGGGGGGGGAAACAGATACGCAGTATTTT
-	TRBJ2-1	TRBV2	-	CASRRGGTDNEQFF	TGTGCCAGCAGACGGGGAGGTACAGACAATGAGCAGTTCTTC
-	TRBJ1-3	TRBV7-9	TRBD1	CASSLAGQGNTIYF	TGTGCCAGCAGCTTAGCGGGACAGGGAAACACCATATATTTT
-	TRBJ2-5	TRBV10-1	-	CASSDSGGSRKETQYF	TGCGCCAGCAGTGATAGCGGCGGGTCGAGGAAAGAGACCCAGTACTTC
few	TRBJ2-7	TRBV6-5	TRBD2	CASSPRTRNYEQYF	TGTGCCAGCAGTCCCCGGACTAGAAACTACGAGCAGTACTTC
-	TRBJ2-3	TRBV4-2	TRBD2	CASSQPGESGGGTQYF	TGTGCCAGCAGCCAACCCGGGGAGAGCGGGGGCGGTACGCAGTATTTT
-	TRBJ2-5	TRBV18	TRBD1	CASSPLTGGQETQYF	TGTGCCAGCTCACCTCTGACAGGGGGACAAGAGACCCAGTACTTC
-	TRBJ1-2	TRBV4-1	-	CASSQIQAGTTYGYTF	TGCGCCAGCAGCCAAATACAAGCCGGGACAACCTATGGCTACACCTTC
few	TRBJ2-7	TRBV6-5	TRBD1	CASSYSTGGGYEQYF	TGTGCCAGCAGTTACTCGACAGGGGGCGGTTACGAGCAGTACTTC
few	TRBJ1-1	TRBV6-1	TRBD1	CASSKDRTEAFF	TGTGCCAGCAGTAAGGACAGGACGGAAGCTTTCTTT
-	TRBJ1-1	TRBV6-5	-	CASSYLRGGAEAFF	TGTGCCAGCAGTTACTTGCGAGGGGGTGCTGAAGCTTTCTTT
-	TRBJ1-2	TRBV4-1	-	CASSQEGGRQIPPNYGYTF	TGCGCCAGCAGCCAAGAAGGGGGTAGGCAGATCCCCCCTAACTATGGCTACACCTTC
-	TRBJ2-2	TRBV6-4	TRBD2	CASSLGTSGGATNTGELFF	TGTGCCAGCAGCCTCGGGACTAGCGGGGGGGCGACTAACACCGGGGAGCTGTTTTTT
-	TRBJ1-5	TRBV5-6	-	CASSLVGGPQHF	TGTGCCAGCAGCTTGGTCGGGGGGCCCCAGCATTTT
-	TRBJ1-6	TRBV5-8	TRBD1	CASSPTGHSSYNSPLHF	TGTGCCAGCAGCCCGACAGGGCACAGCTCCTATAATTCACCCCTCCACTTT
-	TRBJ2-2	TRBV14	-	CASSQPTKAGELFF	TGTGCCAGCAGCCAACCAACTAAGGCCGGGGAGCTGTTTTTT
-	TRBJ1-5	TRBV6-1	-	CASSDRVNNQPQHF	TGTGCCAGCAGCGACCGGGTCAACAATCAGCCCCAGCATTTT
-	TRBJ1-2	TRBV6-5	TRBD1	CASSKGQIYGYTF	TGTGCCAGCAGTAAGGGACAGATCTATGGCTACACCTTC
-	TRBJ2-2	TRBV7-2	-	CASSLVTSTGELFF	TGTGCCAGCAGCTTAGTGACTAGCACCGGGGAGCTGTTTTTT
few	TRBJ2-7	TRBV6-1	TRBD2	CASSEAAGTSGGLSYEQYF	TGTGCCAGCAGTGAAGCAGCCGGGACTAGCGGGGGCCTGTCCTACGAGCAGTACTTC
-	TRBJ2-7	TRBV2	TRBD1	CASSDRGTGEQYF	TGTGCCAGCAGTGACAGAGGGACAGGGGAGCAGTACTTC
-	TRBJ1-2	TRBV10-3	TRBD1	CAISESGQPNF	TGTGCCATCAGTGAGTCGGGACAGCCTAACTTC
-	TRBJ2-1	TRBV10-2	TRBD2	CASSRSGGANEQFF	TGCGCCAGCAGTCGGAGCGGGGGGGCCAATGAGCAGTTCTTC
-	TRBJ1-6	TRBV5-4	-	CASSALWSPGDSYNSPLHF	TGTGCCAGCAGCGCCCTATGGTCGCCCGGAGACTCCTATAATTCACCCCTCCACTTT
-	TRBJ2-3	TRBV5-1	-	CASGGLGQFRPDTQYF	TGCGCCAGCGGAGGGCTGGGACAGTTCCGGCCTGATACGCAGTATTTT
-	TRBJ1-2	TRBV9	-	CASSVIDSAGLYGYTF	TGTGCCAGCAGCGTAATAGATTCGGCGGGGTTATATGGCTACACCTTC